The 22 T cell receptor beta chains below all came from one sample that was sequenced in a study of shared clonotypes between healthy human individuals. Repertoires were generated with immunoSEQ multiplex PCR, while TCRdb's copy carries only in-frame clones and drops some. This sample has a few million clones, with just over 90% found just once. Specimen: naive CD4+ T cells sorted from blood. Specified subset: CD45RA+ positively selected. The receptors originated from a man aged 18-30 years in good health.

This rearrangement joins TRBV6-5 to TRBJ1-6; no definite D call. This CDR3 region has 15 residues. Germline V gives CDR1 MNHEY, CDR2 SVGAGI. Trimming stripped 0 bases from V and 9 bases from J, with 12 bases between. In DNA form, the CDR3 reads TGTGCCAGCAGTTACTCGACCAGATACGGTTCACCCCTCCACTTT. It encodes CASSYSTRYGSPLHF.

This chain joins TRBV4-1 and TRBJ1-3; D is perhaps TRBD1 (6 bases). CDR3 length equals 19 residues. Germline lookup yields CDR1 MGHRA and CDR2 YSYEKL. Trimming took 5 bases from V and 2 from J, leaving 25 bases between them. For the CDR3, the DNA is TGCGCCAGCAGCGCCGAGCCTACAGGGACTTTGATAACTGGAAACACCATATATTTT. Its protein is CASSAEPTGTLITGNTIYF.

In DNA form, the CDR3 reads TGTGCCAGCTCACCAGGGACAGGTATTCGACACGAGCAGTACTTC. Translating gives CASSPGTGIRHEQYF. The chain has TRBV18 and TRBJ2-7; TRBD1 matches at 8 bases. The CDR3 runs 15 residues. Germline CDR1 reads KGHSH; CDR2 reads LQKENI. Unmatched junction bases numbered 8, after V lost 2 bases and J lost 5 bases.

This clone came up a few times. The CDR3 loop reads CASSATGTGGRETQYF. The CDR3 DNA reads as TGTGCCAGCAGTGCCACCGGGACAGGGGGTAGGGAGACCCAGTACTTC. The rearrangement joins TRBV6-1 to TRBJ2-5; 11 bases fit TRBD1. Germline V CDR1 and CDR2: MNHNS, SASEGT. V was pared by 4 bases and J by 5 bases, with 9 bases of the junction left unmatched. This CDR3 contains 16 residues.

Here the CDR3 reads CASSSISPRGVRETQYF. The CDR3 coding sequence is TGTGCCAGCAGCTCGATCAGTCCCAGGGGGGTTAGAGAGACCCAGTACTTC. The V gene is TRBV7-2, the J gene TRBJ2-5; D possibly corresponds to TRBD1 (7 bases). The germline V gene encodes CDR1 SGHTA and CDR2 FQGNSA. The CDR3 has 17 residues. The V gene lost 4 bases and the J gene lost 4 bases, with 22 bases spanning the gap.

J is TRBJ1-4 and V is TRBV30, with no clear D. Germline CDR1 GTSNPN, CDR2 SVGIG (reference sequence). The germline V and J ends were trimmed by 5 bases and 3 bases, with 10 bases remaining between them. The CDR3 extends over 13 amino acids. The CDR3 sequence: CAWSTDPNEKLFF. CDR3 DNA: TGTGCCTGGTCGACGGATCCTAATGAAAAACTGTTTTTT. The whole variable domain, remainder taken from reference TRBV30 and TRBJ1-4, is SQTIHQWPATLVQPVGSPLSLECTVEGTSNPNLYWYRQAAGRGLQLLFYSVGIGQISSEVPQNLSASRPQDRQFILSSKKLLLSDSGFYLCAWSTDPNEKLFFGSGTQLSVL.

As DNA, the CDR3 is TGTGCCAGCAAGCGGGGTGGCTCACCCCTCCACTTT. As protein: CASKRGGSPLHF. The chain is built from TRBV2 and TRBJ1-6; D is unclear. The CDR3 loop spans 12 amino acids. Germline V gene lookup returns CDR1 SNHLY and CDR2 FYNNEI. V lost 7 bases and J 10 bases, leaving 11 bases between the germline ends.

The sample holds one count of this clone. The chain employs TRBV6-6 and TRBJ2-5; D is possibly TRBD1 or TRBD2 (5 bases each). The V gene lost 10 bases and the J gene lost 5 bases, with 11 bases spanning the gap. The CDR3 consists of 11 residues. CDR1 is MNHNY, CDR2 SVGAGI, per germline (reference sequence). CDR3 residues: CATSREETQYF. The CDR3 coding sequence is TGTGCCACATCCAGGGAGGAGACCCAGTACTTC.

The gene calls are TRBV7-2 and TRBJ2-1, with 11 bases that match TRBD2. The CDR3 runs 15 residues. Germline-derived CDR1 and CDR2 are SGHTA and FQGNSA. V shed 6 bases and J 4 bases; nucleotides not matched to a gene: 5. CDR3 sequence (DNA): TGTGCCAGCAGGTCCGGGACTAGCGGTTACAATGAGCAGTTCTTC. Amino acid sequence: CASRSGTSGYNEQFF.

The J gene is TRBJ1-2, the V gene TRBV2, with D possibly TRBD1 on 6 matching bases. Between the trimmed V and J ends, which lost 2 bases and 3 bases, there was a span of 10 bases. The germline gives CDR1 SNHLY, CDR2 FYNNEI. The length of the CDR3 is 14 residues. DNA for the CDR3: TGTGCCAGCAGTGAAAGGACAGAGGACTATGGCTACACCTTC. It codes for CASSERTEDYGYTF.

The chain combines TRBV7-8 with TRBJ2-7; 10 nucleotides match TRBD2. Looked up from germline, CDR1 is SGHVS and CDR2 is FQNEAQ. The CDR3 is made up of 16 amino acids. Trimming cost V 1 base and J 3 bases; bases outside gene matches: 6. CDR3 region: CASSLEWTSGLYEQYF. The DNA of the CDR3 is TGTGCCAGCAGCTTAGAGTGGACTAGCGGACTCTACGAGCAGTACTTC.

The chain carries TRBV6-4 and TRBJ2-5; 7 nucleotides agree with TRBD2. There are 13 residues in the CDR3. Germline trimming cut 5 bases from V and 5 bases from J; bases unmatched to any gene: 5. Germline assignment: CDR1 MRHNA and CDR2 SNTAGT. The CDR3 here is CASSSWGGETQYF. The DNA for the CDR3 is TGTGCCAGCAGTTCTTGGGGGGGGGAGACCCAGTACTTC.

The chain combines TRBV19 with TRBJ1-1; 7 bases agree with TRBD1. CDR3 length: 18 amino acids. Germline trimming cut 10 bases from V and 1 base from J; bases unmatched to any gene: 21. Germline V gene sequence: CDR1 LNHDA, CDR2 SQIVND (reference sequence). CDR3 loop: CATYMGAQGVDGNTEAFF. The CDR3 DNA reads TGTGCCACTTACATGGGGGCCCAGGGGGTCGATGGGAACACTGAAGCTTTCTTT. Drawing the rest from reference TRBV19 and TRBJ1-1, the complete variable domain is DGGITQSPKYLFRKEGQNVTLSCEQNLNHDAMYWYRQDPGQGLRLIYYSQIVNDFQKGDIAEGYSVSREKKESFPLTVTSAQKNPTAFYLCATYMGAQGVDGNTEAFFGQGTRLTVV.

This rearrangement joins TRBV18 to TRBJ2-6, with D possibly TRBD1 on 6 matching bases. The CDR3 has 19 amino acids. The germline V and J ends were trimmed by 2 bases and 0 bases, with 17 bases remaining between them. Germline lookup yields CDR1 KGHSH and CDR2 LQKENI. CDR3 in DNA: TGTGCCAGCTCACCATCCATGAGGACAGTCATCTCTGGGGCCAACGTCCTGACTTTC. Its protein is CASSPSMRTVISGANVLTF.

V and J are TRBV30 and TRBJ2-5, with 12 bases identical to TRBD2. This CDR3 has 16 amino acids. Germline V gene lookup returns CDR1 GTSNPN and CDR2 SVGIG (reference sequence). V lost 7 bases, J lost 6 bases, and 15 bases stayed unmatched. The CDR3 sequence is CALNPRTSGVRKTQYF. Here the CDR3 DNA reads TGTGCCTTGAACCCCCGGACTAGCGGGGTAAGAAAGACCCAGTACTTC.

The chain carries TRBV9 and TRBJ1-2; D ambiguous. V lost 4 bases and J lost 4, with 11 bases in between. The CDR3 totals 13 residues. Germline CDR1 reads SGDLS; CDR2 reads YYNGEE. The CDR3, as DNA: TGTGCCAGCAGCTCTCAGGCCCTCTATGGCTACACCTTC. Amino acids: CASSSQALYGYTF.

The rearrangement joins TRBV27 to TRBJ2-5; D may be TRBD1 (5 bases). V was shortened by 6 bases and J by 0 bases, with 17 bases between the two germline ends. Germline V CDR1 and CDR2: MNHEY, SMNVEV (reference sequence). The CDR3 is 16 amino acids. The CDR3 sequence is CASRAMTEWYQETQYF. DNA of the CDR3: TGTGCCAGCAGGGCGATGACAGAATGGTACCAAGAGACCCAGTACTTC.

The CDR3 sequence is CASSYAGAETQYF. The CDR3 nucleotides read TGTGCCAGCAGTTACGCGGGAGCAGAGACCCAGTACTTC. V and J are TRBV6-5 and TRBJ2-5, with 7 bases that match TRBD2. The V gene's germline CDR1 is MNHEY and CDR2 SVGAGI. The V segment lost 2 bases and the J segment 4 bases; nucleotides outside the gene matches: 1. CDR3 size: 13 residues.

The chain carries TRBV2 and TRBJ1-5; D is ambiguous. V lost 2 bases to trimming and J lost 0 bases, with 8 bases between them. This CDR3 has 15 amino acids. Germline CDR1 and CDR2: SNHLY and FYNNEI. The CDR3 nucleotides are TGTGCCAGCAGTGAAAGTTGGGGTAGCAATCAGCCCCAGCATTTT. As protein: CASSESWGSNQPQHF.

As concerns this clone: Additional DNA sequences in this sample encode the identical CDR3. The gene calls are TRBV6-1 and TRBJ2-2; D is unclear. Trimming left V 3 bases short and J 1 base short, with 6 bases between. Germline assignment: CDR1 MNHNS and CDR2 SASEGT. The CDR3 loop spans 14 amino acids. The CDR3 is CASSEFRNTGELFF. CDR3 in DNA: TGTGCCAGCAGTGAGTTCCGGAACACCGGGGAGCTGTTTTTT.

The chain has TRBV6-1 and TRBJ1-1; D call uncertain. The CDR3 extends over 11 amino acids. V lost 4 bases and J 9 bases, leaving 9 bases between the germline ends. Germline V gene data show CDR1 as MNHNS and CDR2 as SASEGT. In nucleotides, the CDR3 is TGTGCCAGCAGTGCCTCGGCTAAAGCTTTCTTT. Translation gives CASSASAKAFF.

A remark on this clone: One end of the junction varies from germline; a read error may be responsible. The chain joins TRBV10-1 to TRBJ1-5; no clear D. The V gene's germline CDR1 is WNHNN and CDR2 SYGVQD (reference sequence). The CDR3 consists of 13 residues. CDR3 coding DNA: TGCGCCAGCAGTAAGTCAGCTAATCAGCCCCAGCATTTT. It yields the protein CASSKSANQPQHF.